The T cell receptor (beta chain) described here comes from a study of blood T cell repertoires in COVID-19. Under the authors' procedure: Estimation of nucleated cell counts relied on the amplification of reference gene primers. TCRdb keeps only in-frame clones here, not all; method: immunoSEQ multiplex PCR. V and J calls plus clone size are reproduced from that table; the DNA served to infer D and trimming. This table holds about 170,000 clones, roughly nine tenths found once. Trimming cost V 3 bases and J 2 bases, with 10 bases left between them. This CDR3 contains 14 residues. CDR1 is MNHEY, CDR2 SVGEGT, per germline.

The TCR was taken from a human donor with acute COVID-19. The donor label of this sample is uncertain. Sample: PBMCs or T cells enriched from blood (not recorded which). The genes are TRBV6-2 or TRBV6-3 and TRBJ2-5; a weak D match, TRBD1 (6 bases). The CDR3 nucleotides are TGTGCCAGCAGTTATCGACAGGATCAAGAGACCCAGTACTTC. It encodes CASSYRQDQETQYF.